This is a list of T cell receptor beta chains from one sample in a study of blood T cell repertoires in COVID-19. The repertoire was sequenced with immunoSEQ multiplex PCR; TCRdb's copy has only in-frame clones and lacks some. Here the sample spans more than 90,000 clones, 85% being singletons. Sample: peripheral blood. The source is a man aged 80 or over with acute or convalescent COVID-19. Each CDR3 is given with its conserved first and last residue. Each record gives: J gene, D gene, clone size, V gene, CDR3 protein, CDR3 DNA. A D gene is named only where the DNA matches it firmly. Expanded clones are given a class, and other clones once, few, many or no size at all.

J: TRBJ2-2
D: TRBD2
size: NA
V: TRBV4-1
CDR3: CASSQVTAGGSGLAGGAGELFF
DNA: TGCGCCAGCAGCCAAGTAACAGCCGGTGGATCGGGACTAGCGGGAGGGGCCGGGGAGCTGTTTTTT

J: TRBJ2-5
D: NA
size: NA
V: TRBV5-6
CDR3: CASSSLSETQYF
DNA: TGTGCCAGCAGCTCCCTCTCGGAGACCCAGTACTTC

J: TRBJ1-5
D: TRBD1
size: few
V: TRBV27
CDR3: CASRDRVGQPQHF
DNA: TGTGCCAGCAGAGACAGGGTTGGTCAGCCCCAGCATTTT

J: TRBJ2-7
D: TRBD2
size: NA
V: TRBV7-3
CDR3: CASSPGGSNYEQYF
DNA: TGTGCCAGCAGCCCGGGGGGTAGTAACTACGAGCAGTACTTC

J: TRBJ1-2
D: NA
size: NA
V: TRBV4-3
CDR3: CASSQVRSGYGYTF
DNA: TGCGCCAGCAGCCAAGTTCGCAGCGGCTATGGCTACACCTTC

J: TRBJ1-2
D: TRBD1
size: once
V: TRBV28
CDR3: CASSTDRAGYTF
DNA: TGTGCCAGCAGTACCGACAGGGCTGGCTACACCTTC

J: TRBJ1-4
D: NA
size: NA
V: TRBV28
CDR3: CASSPLALEGKLFF
DNA: TGTGCCAGCAGTCCGTTGGCACTAGAAGGAAAACTGTTTTTT

J: TRBJ1-2
D: NA
size: NA
V: TRBV14
CDR3: CASSPRVLQGGYTF
DNA: TGTGCCAGCAGCCCTAGGGTCCTTCAGGGTGGCTACACCTTC

J: TRBJ1-6
D: TRBD1
size: once
V: TRBV28
CDR3: CASSSPRGRGLSYNSPLHF
DNA: TGTGCCAGCAGTTCCCCCAGGGGCAGGGGGCTTTCCTATAATTCACCCCTCCACTTT

J: TRBJ1-2
D: TRBD1
size: NA
V: TRBV14
CDR3: CASSHAGGSNGYTF
DNA: TGTGCCAGCAGCCACGCAGGGGGCAGTAATGGCTACACCTTC

J: TRBJ2-1
D: TRBD2
size: NA
V: TRBV19
CDR3: CASRASGTNSYNEQFF
DNA: TGTGCCAGTAGGGCCTCCGGGACTAACTCCTACAATGAGCAGTTCTTC

J: TRBJ1-1
D: NA
size: NA
V: TRBV21-1
CDR3: CASSERDRYAPGTEAFF
DNA: TGTGCCAGCAGCGAACGGGACAGGTATGCCCCCGGGACTGAAGCTTTCTTT

J: TRBJ2-7
D: TRBD2
size: NA
V: TRBV5-1
CDR3: CASSPGLALYEQYF
DNA: TGCGCCAGCAGCCCGGGACTAGCCCTGTACGAGCAGTACTTC

J: TRBJ2-7
D: NA
size: NA
V: TRBV30
CDR3: CAWSGGSDTYEQYF
DNA: TGTGCCTGGAGCGGTGGTTCTGACACCTACGAGCAGTACTTC

J: TRBJ1-1
D: NA
size: NA
V: TRBV4-1
CDR3: CASSYQGNTEAFF
DNA: TGCGCCAGCAGCTACCAGGGAAACACTGAAGCTTTCTTT

J: TRBJ2-2
D: NA
size: NA
V: TRBV6-1
CDR3: CASRVAGRGNTGELFF
DNA: TGTGCCAGCCGTGTCGCAGGGCGGGGGAACACCGGGGAGCTGTTTTTT

J: TRBJ2-3
D: NA
size: once
V: TRBV11-3
CDR3: CASSLVAGTQYF
DNA: TGTGCCAGCAGCTTAGTCGCTGGCACGCAGTATTTT

J: TRBJ2-7
D: NA
size: few
V: TRBV27
CDR3: CASGLSTGNEQYF
DNA: TGTGCCAGCGGACTTTCTACAGGGAACGAGCAGTACTTC

J: TRBJ1-1
D: NA
size: few
V: TRBV27
CDR3: CASQTGNTEAFF
DNA: TGTGCCTCCCAAACAGGGAACACTGAAGCTTTCTTT

J: TRBJ2-1
D: NA
size: NA
V: TRBV4-1
CDR3: CASSQPSLRDNEQFF
DNA: TGCGCCAGCAGCCAACCCAGCCTGAGGGACAATGAGCAGTTCTTC

J: TRBJ2-5
D: TRBD1
size: NA
V: TRBV7-2
CDR3: CASSPDRGRSETQYF
DNA: TGTGCCAGCAGCCCTGACAGGGGACGATCAGAGACCCAGTACTTC

J: TRBJ1-5
D: NA
size: NA
V: TRBV6-1
CDR3: CASSELSSQPQHF
DNA: TGTGCCAGCAGTGAGTTATCTAGTCAGCCCCAGCATTTT

J: TRBJ2-1
D: NA
size: NA
V: TRBV2
CDR3: CASSEDLYPGFF
DNA: TGTGCCAGCAGTGAAGATCTCTACCCCGGGTTCTTC

J: TRBJ2-7
D: TRBD2
size: NA
V: TRBV5-1
CDR3: CASSLGAGVYEQYF
DNA: TGCGCCAGCAGCTTGGGAGCGGGAGTCTACGAGCAGTACTTC

J: TRBJ1-4
D: NA
size: NA
V: TRBV11-1
CDR3: CASSLESRSEKLFF
DNA: TGTGCCAGCAGCTTAGAATCCAGAAGTGAAAAACTGTTTTTT

J: TRBJ2-5
D: NA
size: NA
V: TRBV9
CDR3: CASSVWLGETQYF
DNA: TGTGCCAGCAGCGTATGGCTTGGAGAGACCCAGTACTTC

J: TRBJ2-1
D: TRBD2
size: NA
V: TRBV7-2
CDR3: CASSVSGRAGNEQFF
DNA: TGTGCCAGCAGCGTCAGCGGGAGGGCCGGAAATGAGCAGTTCTTC

J: TRBJ1-1
D: TRBD1
size: NA
V: TRBV18
CDR3: CASSLRQGDTEAFF
DNA: TGTGCCAGCTCACTACGACAGGGGGACACTGAAGCTTTCTTT

J: TRBJ2-5
D: TRBD2
size: NA
V: TRBV6-6
CDR3: CASSYGLAGGVETQYF
DNA: TGTGCCAGCAGTTACGGGCTAGCGGGAGGGGTAGAGACCCAGTACTTC

J: TRBJ1-2
D: TRBD1
size: NA
V: TRBV10-2
CDR3: CASREGQGGYYGYTF
DNA: TGCGCCAGCAGGGAAGGACAGGGAGGGTACTATGGCTACACCTTC

J: TRBJ1-5
D: TRBD1
size: NA
V: TRBV30
CDR3: CAWSSALAGGHGQPQHF
DNA: TGTGCCTGGAGTTCCGCCCTCGCAGGGGGCCATGGTCAGCCCCAGCATTTT

J: TRBJ2-4
D: NA
size: NA
V: TRBV10-3
CDR3: CAIRTDTEDPFQYF
DNA: TGTGCCATCAGAACCGACACGGAAGACCCCTTTCAGTACTTC

J: TRBJ2-3
D: NA
size: NA
V: TRBV5-1
CDR3: CASSLAVTPGTDTQYF
DNA: TGCGCCAGCAGCTTGGCTGTAACCCCAGGTACAGATACGCAGTATTTT

J: TRBJ1-1
D: NA
size: NA
V: TRBV9
CDR3: CASSPDWTVTEAFF
DNA: TGTGCCAGCAGCCCCGATTGGACAGTCACTGAAGCTTTCTTT

J: TRBJ1-4
D: NA
size: NA
V: TRBV7-9
CDR3: CASSRPVAEAEKLFF
DNA: TGTGCCAGCAGCAGGCCGGTGGCAGAGGCCGAAAAACTGTTTTTT

J: TRBJ1-2
D: TRBD1
size: NA
V: TRBV4-1
CDR3: CASSQDWQGVNYGYTF
DNA: TGCGCCAGCAGCCAAGATTGGCAGGGGGTCAACTATGGCTACACCTTC

J: TRBJ2-7
D: TRBD2
size: once
V: TRBV13
CDR3: CASSPPLAGSFSHEQYF
DNA: TGTGCCAGCAGCCCTCCACTAGCGGGATCGTTTTCCCACGAGCAGTACTTC

J: TRBJ2-7
D: NA
size: NA
V: TRBV6-5
CDR3: CASSYTAGEQYF
DNA: TGTGCCAGCAGTTACACTGCGGGGGAGCAGTACTTC

J: TRBJ1-5
D: NA
size: NA
V: TRBV19
CDR3: CASNSPAGGNQPQHF
DNA: TGTGCCAGCAATTCCCCCGCGGGGGGTAATCAGCCCCAGCATTTT

J: TRBJ1-2
D: NA
size: NA
V: TRBV2
CDR3: CASSEAVVGGYTF
DNA: TGTGCCAGCAGTGAGGCGGTGGTCGGTGGCTACACCTTC

J: TRBJ2-7
D: TRBD2
size: NA
V: TRBV15
CDR3: CATSNPTSSYEQYF
DNA: TGTGCCACCAGCAACCCGACTAGCTCGTACGAGCAGTACTTC

J: TRBJ2-1
D: TRBD2
size: NA
V: TRBV4-3
CDR3: CASSQVLGGLAGVDNEQFF
DNA: TGCGCCAGCAGCCAAGTACTGGGGGGACTAGCGGGAGTCGACAATGAGCAGTTCTTC

J: TRBJ2-2
D: TRBD2
size: NA
V: TRBV9
CDR3: CASTSTSGRANTGELFF
DNA: TGTGCCAGCACCTCGACAAGCGGGAGGGCCAACACCGGGGAGCTGTTTTTT